This T cell receptor beta chain comes out of a study of shared clonotypes between healthy human individuals. About the research overall: Per-donor plates numbered three CD4 naive, three CD4 memory, two CD8 naive and one CD8 memory.

The repertoire was sequenced with immunoSEQ multiplex PCR; TCRdb's copy has only in-frame clones and lacks some. The sample contains about 690,000 clones, about 92% of which appear only once. Study-wide findings and caveats: Sorted-subset samples were not fully sequenced, rarefaction indicated. A small donor pool kept down the genetic and exposure-history diversity that was represented.

Germline CDR1 LNHDA, CDR2 SQIVND (reference sequence). Trimming cost V 3 bases and J 5 bases, with 11 bases left between them. The CDR3 is 14 residues long. Note on this clone: Its antigen remains unknown.

This rearrangement joins TRBV19 to TRBJ2-1, with TRBD2 as a possible D gene (6 bases). This TCR derives from a man younger than 35 in good health. Some clones in this sample may be carry-over from other donors' samples. The specimen was memory CD8+ T cells from PBMCs. The subset was: CD45RO+ cells pooled with CCR7-negative TemRA cells. The CDR3 here is CASSIRRDHNEQFF. The CDR3 DNA is TGTGCCAGTAGTATTAGGCGGGACCACAATGAGCAGTTCTTC.